A selection of T cell receptor beta chains follows, all from one sample in a study of T cells in Graves' hyperthyroidism and ophthalmopathy. TCRdb called the multiplex PCR reads again in MiXCR, with one record for every CDR3 protein. The sample has about 720,000 distinct CDR3 sequences; roughly 15% are singletons. Sequenced sample: blood. These receptors originate from a young man with Graves' hyperthyroidism. Both conserved end residues are part of each CDR3. D genes are given only for firm matches. Not all rows give a size; the values are once, few, many and, for expanded clones, a class.

cdr3_aa	cdr3_nt	clone_size	v_call	d_call	j_call
CASSIGTNTGETQYF	TGTGCCAGTAGCATTGGGACTAATACCGGGGAGACCCAGTACTTC	few	TRBV19	TRBD2	TRBJ2-5
CASSVNHPEQYF	TGTGCCAGCAGCGTGAACCACCCCGAGCAGTACTTC	-	TRBV7-9	-	TRBJ2-7
CASSEEQGAKNIQYF	TGTGCCAGCAGTGAAGAACAGGGGGCCAAAAACATTCAGTACTTC	few	TRBV6-1	TRBD1	TRBJ2-4
CATSALVPGQGRYGYTF	TGTGCCACCAGTGCCCTGGTCCCGGGACAGGGTAGGTATGGCTACACCTTC	few	TRBV24-1	TRBD1	TRBJ1-2
CASSINTQYF	TGTGCCAGCAGCATCAATACGCAGTATTTT	many	TRBV7-2	-	TRBJ2-3
CASSHQYSPMPGQGIGELFF	TGTGCCAGCAGCCACCAATATTCTCCAATGCCGGGACAGGGGATCGGGGAGCTGTTTTTT	few	TRBV3-1	TRBD1	TRBJ2-2
CAGSPQDSFSNTEAFF	TGTGCCGGCAGTCCCCAGGACAGTTTCTCGAACACTGAAGCTTTCTTT	few	TRBV27	-	TRBJ1-1
CASSRIGTGAYEQYF	TGTGCCAGCAGCCGTATCGGGACAGGGGCCTACGAGCAGTACTTC	-	TRBV7-2	TRBD1	TRBJ2-7
CASSLKGAYSNQPQHF	TGTGCCAGCAGTTTAAAGGGGGCGTATAGCAATCAGCCCCAGCATTTT	many	TRBV27	TRBD1	TRBJ1-5
CASSPDVGSYEQYF	TGCGCCAGCAGCCCGGACGTCGGCTCCTACGAGCAGTACTTC	-	TRBV28	-	TRBJ2-7
CSVDRGTEAFF	TGCAGCGTTGACAGGGGGACTGAAGCTTTCTTT	many	TRBV29-1	TRBD1	TRBJ1-1
CATSRSPATETQYF	TGTGCCACCAGCAGATCCCCCGCTACAGAGACCCAGTACTTC	few	TRBV15	-	TRBJ2-5
CSANSGRRVNTEAFF	TGCAGTGCTAACTCCGGTAGGCGCGTTAACACTGAAGCTTTCTTT	-	TRBV20-1	-	TRBJ1-1
CASRPGGNQPQHF	TGTGCCAGCAGACCCGGTGGCAATCAGCCCCAGCATTTT	many	TRBV2	-	TRBJ1-5
CASSLGTGTNTEAFF	TGTGCCAGCAGCTTAGGGACAGGCACGAACACTGAAGCTTTCTTT	-	TRBV7-3	TRBD1	TRBJ1-1
CASSPSGGHDNEQFF	TGTGCCAGCAGCCCTAGCGGGGGTCACGACAATGAGCAGTTCTTC	-	TRBV5-4	TRBD2	TRBJ2-1
CASSSPDRGPEKLFF	TGTGCCAGCAGCTCCCCGGACAGGGGCCCCGAAAAACTGTTTTTT	-	TRBV11-3	TRBD1	TRBJ1-4
CASSGPDRQAEQYF	TGTGCCAGCAGCGGCCCGGATCGGCAGGCCGAGCAGTACTTC	many	TRBV7-9	-	TRBJ2-7
CASSSRVRGEQYF	TGCGCCAGCAGCTCGCGGGTTAGGGGCGAGCAGTACTTC	-	TRBV5-1	-	TRBJ2-7
CASSVALNTEAFF	TGTGCCAGCAGCGTGGCCTTGAACACTGAAGCTTTCTTT	many	TRBV11-2	-	TRBJ1-1
CASSYSAVEAHNEQFF	TGTGCCAGCAGCTATTCTGCGGTGGAGGCCCACAATGAGCAGTTCTTC	many	TRBV11-1	-	TRBJ2-1
CASSPWRGTVPNEQFF	TGTGCCAGCAGCCCGTGGCGAGGGACAGTGCCCAATGAGCAGTTCTTC	many	TRBV3-1	TRBD1	TRBJ2-1
CASSRTGRTNQPQHF	TGTGCCAGTAGTAGGACAGGGAGAACCAATCAGCCCCAGCATTTT	-	TRBV19	TRBD1	TRBJ1-5
CASSRQEGTDTQYF	TGTGCCAGCAGCCGACAGGAAGGCACAGATACGCAGTATTTT	few	TRBV3-1	-	TRBJ2-3